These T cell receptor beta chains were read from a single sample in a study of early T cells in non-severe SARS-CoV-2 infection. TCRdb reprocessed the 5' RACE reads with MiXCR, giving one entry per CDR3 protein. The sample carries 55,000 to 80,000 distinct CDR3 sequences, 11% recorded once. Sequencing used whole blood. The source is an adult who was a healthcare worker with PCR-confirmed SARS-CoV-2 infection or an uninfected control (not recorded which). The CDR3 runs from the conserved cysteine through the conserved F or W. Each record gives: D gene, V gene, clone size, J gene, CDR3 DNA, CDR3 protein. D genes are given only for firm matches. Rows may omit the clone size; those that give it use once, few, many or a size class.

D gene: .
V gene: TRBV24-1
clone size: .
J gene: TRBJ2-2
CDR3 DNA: TGTGCCACCAGTGCTCTCGGGGAGCTGTTTTTT
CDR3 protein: CATSALGELFF

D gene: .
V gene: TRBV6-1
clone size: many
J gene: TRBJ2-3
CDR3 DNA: TGTGCCAGCGAGCAAGGGGAAGTAGATACGCAGTATTTT
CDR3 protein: CASEQGEVDTQYF

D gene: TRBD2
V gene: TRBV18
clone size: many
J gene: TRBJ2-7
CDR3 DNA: TGTGCCAGCTCACCGACTTCTAGCGGGGGGCGGTCCTACGAGCAGTACTTC
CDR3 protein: CASSPTSSGGRSYEQYF

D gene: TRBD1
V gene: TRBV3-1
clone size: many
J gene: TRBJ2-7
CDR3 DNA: TGTGCCAGCTGCCCCGGGACAGGGCCCTACGAGCAGTACTTC
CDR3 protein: CASCPGTGPYEQYF

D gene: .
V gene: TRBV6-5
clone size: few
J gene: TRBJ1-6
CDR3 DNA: TGTGCCAGCAGCCCGACAGGCTTTGGTTCACCCCTCCACTTT
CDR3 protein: CASSPTGFGSPLHF

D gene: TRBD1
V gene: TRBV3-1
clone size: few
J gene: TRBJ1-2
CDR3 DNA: TGTGCCAGCAGCCTTGAGGGGGCTTACTATGGCTACACCTTC
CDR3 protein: CASSLEGAYYGYTF

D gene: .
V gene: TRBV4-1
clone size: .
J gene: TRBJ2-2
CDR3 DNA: TGCGCCAGCAGCCAAATGGCGGCGAACACCGGGGGGCTGTTTTTT
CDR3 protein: CASSQMAANTGGLFF

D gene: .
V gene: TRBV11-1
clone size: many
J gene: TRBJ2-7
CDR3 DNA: TGTGCCAGCAGCTTCTGGGGGGCATACGAGCAGTACTTC
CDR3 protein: CASSFWGAYEQYF

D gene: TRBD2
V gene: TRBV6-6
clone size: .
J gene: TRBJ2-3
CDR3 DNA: TGTGCCAGCAGCCAACTAGCGGGAGGCGGTGATACGCAGTATTTT
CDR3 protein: CASSQLAGGGDTQYF

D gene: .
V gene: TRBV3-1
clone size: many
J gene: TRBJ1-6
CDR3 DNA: TGTGCCAGCAGCCAAGGCGGCAGGGACCTCTTACCCCTCCACTTT
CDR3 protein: CASSQGGRDLLPLHF

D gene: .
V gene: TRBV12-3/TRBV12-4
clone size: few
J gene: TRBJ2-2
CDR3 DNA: TGTGCCAGCAGCCAGGGGTTCACCGGGGAGCTGTTTTTT
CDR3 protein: CASSQGFTGELFF

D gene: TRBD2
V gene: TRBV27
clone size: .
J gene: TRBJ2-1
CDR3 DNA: TGTGCCACCCACCGGGAACTAGCGGGATACAATGAGCAGTTCTTC
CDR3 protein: CATHRELAGYNEQFF

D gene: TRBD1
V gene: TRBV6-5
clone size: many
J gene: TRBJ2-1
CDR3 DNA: TGTGCCAGCAGTAACGACAGGGGGTCCTACAATGAGCAGTTCTTC
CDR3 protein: CASSNDRGSYNEQFF

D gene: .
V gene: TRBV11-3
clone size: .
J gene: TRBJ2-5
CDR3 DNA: TGTGCCAGCAGCCGCTTTGGCACCCAAGAGACCCAGTACTTC
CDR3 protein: CASSRFGTQETQYF

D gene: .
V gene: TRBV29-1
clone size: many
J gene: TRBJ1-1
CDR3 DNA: TGCAGCGTTGAAGATCTAACTTGGGCAGGTGATAAAGCTTTCTTT
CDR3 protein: CSVEDLTWAGDKAFF

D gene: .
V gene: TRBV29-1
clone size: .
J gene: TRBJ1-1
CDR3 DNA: TGCAGCGTTGATCGAGGAACTGAAGCTTTCTTT
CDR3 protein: CSVDRGTEAFF

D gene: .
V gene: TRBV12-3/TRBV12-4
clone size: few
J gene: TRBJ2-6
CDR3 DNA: TGTGCCAGCAGTCCGGTAGGGCCCGGGGCCAACGTCCTGACTTTC
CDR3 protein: CASSPVGPGANVLTF

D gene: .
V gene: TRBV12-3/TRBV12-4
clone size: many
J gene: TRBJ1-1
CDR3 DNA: TGTGCCAGCAGGCCCGGTGGGTACACTGAAGCTTTCTTT
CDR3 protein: CASRPGGYTEAFF

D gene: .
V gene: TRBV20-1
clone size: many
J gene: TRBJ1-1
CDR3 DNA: TGCAGTGCCCTGGAGGGGGGAGGGGACACTGAAGCTTTCTTT
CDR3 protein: CSALEGGGDTEAFF

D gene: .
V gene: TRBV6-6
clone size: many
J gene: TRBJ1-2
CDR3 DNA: TGTGCCAGCAGTTACGGGGACCGCCATGGCTACACCTTC
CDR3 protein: CASSYGDRHGYTF

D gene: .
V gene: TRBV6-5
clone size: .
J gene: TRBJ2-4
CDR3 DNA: TGTGCCAGCAGACAGTTAGCCAAAAACATTCAGTACTTC
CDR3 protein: CASRQLAKNIQYF